The 20 T cell receptor beta chains below were found in one sample sequenced in a study of T cell responses to AZD1222 COVID-19 vaccine. Libraries were prepared by immunoSEQ multiplex PCR; TCRdb keeps only in-frame clonotypes and omits some of them. Of 190,000 or so clones in the sample, 88% were seen once. Sequenced here: peripheral blood, sampled 28 days after the second AZD1222 dose. These receptor sequences come from an adult who received the AZD1222 COVID-19 vaccine.

Only one count was recorded for this clone. The chain uses TRBV6-2 or TRBV6-3 and TRBJ2-7; D is possibly TRBD2 (5 bases). CDR1 and CDR2 (germline): MNHEY, SVGEGT. The CDR3 has 17 amino acids. Deletions cut 10 bases from V and 1 base from J, with 26 bases between. This chain's CDR3 is CATGPQRPPHGSYEQYF. In DNA form, the CDR3 reads TGTGCCACCGGCCCCCAGCGGCCACCCCACGGGTCCTACGAGCAGTACTTC.

The chain couples TRBV2 to TRBJ1-6; D uncertain. This CDR3 contains 13 residues. Trimming took 8 bases from V and 6 from J, leaving 11 bases between them. In germline, CDR1 is SNHLY, CDR2 FYNNEI. Written as DNA, the CDR3 is TGTGCCAGCGGCGGGGAGTCTAATTCACCCCTCCACTTT. This translates into CASGGESNSPLHF.

This CDR3 reads CASSLGGTGNHEQYF. The CDR3 nucleotides are TGTGCCAGTAGTCTCGGAGGGACAGGGAACCACGAGCAGTACTTC. This chain connects TRBV19 to TRBJ2-7, with 9 nucleotides matching TRBD1. J was trimmed by 5 bases and V by 5 bases; bases with no gene match: 10. This CDR3 region has 15 residues. Germline lookup yields CDR1 LNHDA and CDR2 SQIVND (reference sequence).

This chain joins TRBV7-2 and TRBJ2-2; the D gene is possibly TRBD1 (6 bases). Between the trimmed V and J ends, which lost 4 bases and 2 bases, there was a span of 11 bases. Germline CDR1 is SGHTA and CDR2 is FQGNSA. This CDR3 contains 15 residues. The CDR3 protein is CASSYDRSNTGELFF. The CDR3 region has the DNA TGTGCCAGCAGCTACGACAGGAGTAACACCGGGGAGCTGTTTTTT.

J is TRBJ2-7 and V is TRBV27, with TRBD1 matching over 7 bases. This CDR3 spans 15 amino acids. In germline, CDR1 is MNHEY, CDR2 SMNVEV (reference sequence). J gave up 5 bases and V 0 bases, and 7 bases lay outside the gene matches. The CDR3 DNA reads as TGTGCCAGCAGTTTATCGACGACAGGGATCGACGAGCAGTACTTC. Its translation is CASSLSTTGIDEQYF.

This chain connects TRBV24-1 to TRBJ2-7; 9 bases are a match to TRBD1. The trim removed 3 bases at V and 6 bases at J, leaving 8 bases unmatched. The germline V gene encodes CDR1 KGHDR and CDR2 SFDVKD. The CDR3 consists of 15 residues. The chain's CDR3 is CATSDLRDRAGEQYF. As DNA, the CDR3 is TGTGCCACCAGTGATCTCCGGGACAGGGCGGGCGAGCAGTACTTC.

This clone appeared a few times. V is TRBV2 and J is TRBJ1-4; D uncertain. Trimming took 2 bases from V and 0 from J, leaving 7 bases between them. The CDR3 totals 15 residues. Looked up from germline, CDR1 is SNHLY and CDR2 is FYNNEI. CDR3 region: CASSEHGATNEKLFF. The CDR3 DNA reads as TGTGCCAGCAGTGAACACGGGGCAACTAATGAAAAACTGTTTTTT.

This clone was seen a handful of times. CDR3 sequence reads: CASALTGDSPLHF. The CDR3 nucleotides are TGTGCCAGCGCACTCACAGGGGATTCACCCCTCCACTTT. The chain recombines TRBV6-6 with TRBJ1-6; TRBD1 matches 7 bases. Germline CDR1 reads MNHNY; CDR2 reads SVGAGI (reference sequence). V was pared by 8 bases and J by 8 bases, with 6 bases of the junction left unmatched. CDR3 length: 13 amino acids.

The CDR3 spells CASSEDRGLYEQYF. The CDR3 DNA is TGTGCCAGCAGCGAGGACAGGGGGCTATACGAGCAGTACTTC. The chain carries TRBV5-6 and TRBJ2-7; 11 nucleotides line up with TRBD1. The length of the CDR3 is 14 residues. The ends lost 4 bases at V and 4 bases at J; junction bases unmatched: 4. Germline V gives CDR1 SGHDT, CDR2 YYEEEE. The variable domain in full, completed from reference TRBV5-6 and TRBJ2-7, reads DAGVTQSPTHLIKTRGQQVTLRCSPKSGHDTVSWYQQALGQGPQFIFQYYEEEERQRGNFPDRFSGHQFPNYSSELNVNALLLGDSALYLCASSEDRGLYEQYFGPGTRLTVT.

The rearrangement uses TRBV6-2 or TRBV6-3 and TRBJ2-4; D might be TRBD1 or TRBD2, each matching 5 bases. Germline V gene data show CDR1 as MNHEY and CDR2 as SVGEGT. The CDR3 has 15 amino acids. Trimming took off 5 bases at V and 0 bases at J, with 11 bases between the two ends. The CDR3: CASSNEGTAKNIQYF. In nucleotides, the CDR3 is TGTGCCAGCAGTAACGAAGGGACAGCCAAAAACATTCAGTACTTC.

The chain has TRBV27 and TRBJ1-5; D is unclear. Germline V gene sequence: CDR1 MNHEY, CDR2 SMNVEV (reference sequence). V was clipped by 6 bases and J by 2 bases, with 11 bases between them. There are 14 residues in the CDR3. This CDR3 reads CASRGFSGNQPQHF. The CDR3, as DNA: TGTGCCAGCAGAGGGTTTTCAGGCAATCAGCCCCAGCATTTT.

This clone was seen only once. CDR3 in amino acids: CASSLVAGVRSGANVLTF. CDR3 nucleotide sequence: TGTGCCAGCAGCTTAGTTGCAGGGGTTCGATCCGGGGCCAACGTCCTGACTTTC. J is TRBJ2-6 and V is TRBV7-9, with D possibly being TRBD1 (6 bases). This CDR3 contains 18 residues. V lost 1 base and J 4 bases, leaving 17 bases between the germline ends. Germline V gene lookup returns CDR1 SEHNR and CDR2 FQNEAQ (reference sequence).

The count of this clone is one. The rearrangement uses TRBV19 and TRBJ1-2; 10 nucleotides match TRBD1. Germline V CDR1 and CDR2: LNHDA, SQIVND (reference sequence). This CDR3 is built from 13 residues. V was clipped by 9 bases and J by 4 bases; unmatched bases: 5. As DNA, the CDR3 is TGTGCCAGCTGCCGGGACAGGGGCTATGGCTACACCTTC. Encoded protein: CASCRDRGYGYTF.

The chain joins TRBV27 to TRBJ2-7, with TRBD1 matching over 10 bases. The CDR3 sequence is 13 residues long. The germline V gene has CDR1 MNHEY and CDR2 SMNVEV (reference sequence). Trimming took 9 bases from V and 5 from J; bases not matched to a gene: 7. CDR3 loop: CARGTGEVNEQYF. CDR3 bases: TGTGCCAGGGGGACAGGGGAGGTTAACGAGCAGTACTTC.

There are a few counts of this clone. The gene calls are TRBV5-4 and TRBJ1-3; TRBD1 matches 9 bases. After removal of 4 bases from V and 0 bases from J, the junction contained 5 bases not matched to a gene. The CDR3 spans 16 residues. Germline V gene lookup returns CDR1 SGHNT and CDR2 YYREEE (reference sequence). CDR3 in DNA: TGTGCCAGCAGCGAGGGACAGGGTTCCTCTGGAAACACCATATATTTT. This gives the protein CASSEGQGSSGNTIYF.

The chain is built from TRBV6-2 or TRBV6-3 and TRBJ2-6, with D perhaps being TRBD1 or TRBD2 (5 bases each). Germline assignment: CDR1 MNHEY and CDR2 SVGEGT. The CDR3 covers 15 residues. With 2 bases removed from V and 2 bases from J, the gap between germline ends came to 7 bases. As DNA, the CDR3 is TGTGCCAGCAGTTACCAGGGAGCTGGGGCCAACGTCCTGACTTTC. Its protein product is CASSYQGAGANVLTF.

This clone was seen only a few times. The rearrangement uses TRBV2 and TRBJ2-7, with TRBD2 matching over 11 bases. Trimming removed 7 bases from V and 6 bases from J; junction bases left unmatched: 8. Germline CDR1 and CDR2: SNHLY and FYNNEI. The CDR3 runs 14 residues. CDR3 coding DNA: TGTGCCAGCAAGGGAGAACTAGCGGGAGTCGAGCAGTACTTC. This sequence encodes CASKGELAGVEQYF. Supplemented by reference TRBV2 and TRBJ2-7, the full variable domain reads EPEVTQTPSHQVTQMGQEVILRCVPISNHLYFYWYRQILGQKVEFLVSFYNNEISEKSEIFDDQFSVERPDGSNFTLKIRSTKLEDSAMYFCASKGELAGVEQYFGPGTRLTVT.

This clone was recorded only once. CDR3 sequence (DNA): TGTGCCAGCAGCCCCCAACAGGGCACTAATGAAAAACTGTTTTTT. It encodes CASSPQQGTNEKLFF. The chain is built from TRBV2 and TRBJ1-4; D may be TRBD1 (6 bases). This CDR3 is built from 15 residues. Germline V CDR1 and CDR2: SNHLY, FYNNEI. The V end was cut by 6 bases, the J end by 2 bases, with 13 bases between.

The chain has TRBV7-9 and TRBJ1-5, with D uncertain. CDR1 is SEHNR and CDR2 is FQNEAQ in the germline V gene (reference sequence). This CDR3 region has 12 residues. The V end was cut by 5 bases, the J end by 6 bases, with 8 bases between. Here the CDR3 reads CASSREGQPQHF. Written as DNA, the CDR3 is TGTGCCAGCAGCCGCGAGGGTCAGCCCCAGCATTTT.

The count of this clone is one. The rearrangement links TRBV9 to TRBJ2-5; a possible D gene is TRBD2 (5 bases). The CDR3 consists of 13 residues. The V gene's germline CDR1 is SGDLS and CDR2 YYNGEE. V lost 3 bases and J 6 bases, leaving 12 bases between the germline ends. The CDR3 reads CASSAGERQTQYF. The CDR3 nucleotides are TGTGCCAGCAGCGCTGGGGAGAGGCAGACCCAGTACTTC.